The present TCR beta chain was sequenced within a study of T cells in localized non-small cell lung cancer. Study outcomes and limitations: There was an association of higher blood T cell density with longer overall survival.

Method: immunoSEQ multiplex PCR; TCRdb's copy keeps in-frame clones and lacks some. The sample contains roughly 38,000 clones, 80% to 90% of which appear only once. A remark on this clone: Antigen unknown.

The CDR3 extends over 15 amino acids. The TCR was taken from a male donor aged 60 or older with stage II lung adenocarcinoma. Sequenced material: peripheral blood mononuclear cells, taken before any cancer treatment. The rearrangement uses TRBV21-1 and TRBJ2-3. TRBV21-1 is shown as a pseudogene. CDR3: CASSKEGQSQDTQYF. The CDR3 DNA reads TGTGCCAGCAGCAAAGAGGGCCAGTCGCAGGATACGCAGTATTTT.